This T cell receptor (beta chain) was recovered during a study of cytomegalovirus exposure and HLA in healthy donors. This clone was picked up a small number of times. Use of 60 Vbeta and 13 Jbeta primers characterized the PCR. The data were produced by immunoSEQ multiplex PCR, yet TCRdb's version contains in-frame clones alone and is incomplete. Of under 110,000 clones listed, roughly 80% are singletons. Those who donated were healthy bone marrow donors. The clonotype comes from a man aged 40-55 years in good health and CMV-seronegative. The sequenced material came from PBMCs.

The CDR3 DNA follows: TGTGCCACCAGCAGAGATCGGGCTAGCGGGGGGGCCCTCGAAGAGACCCAGTACTTC. Translation gives CATSRDRASGGALEETQYF. The chain is built from TRBV15 and TRBJ2-5, with 12 bases identical to TRBD2. Germline values: CDR1 LNHNV, CDR2 YYDKDF (reference sequence). Trimming cost V 0 bases and J 3 bases; bases outside gene matches: 11. There are 19 residues in the CDR3.